A single sample gave rise to the 8 T cell receptor beta chains below, sequenced in a study of OX40 agonist ivuxolimab in advanced cancers. Libraries were prepared by immunoSEQ multiplex PCR; TCRdb keeps only in-frame clonotypes and omits some of them. The data hold 55,000 to 80,000 clones, with less than 95% observed a single time. This sample comprised CD4+ or CD8+ T cells sorted from blood, obtained in a trial of the OX40 agonist ivuxolimab. These receptors were collected from an adult with an advanced solid tumor such as melanoma, head and neck, liver or kidney cancer.

The rearrangement links TRBV28 to TRBJ2-5; no reliable D call. V was cut by 10 bases and J by 7 bases, with 19 bases left in between. The length of the CDR3 is 13 residues. Per germline, CDR1 MDHEN and CDR2 SYDVKM. The CDR3 sequence: CATRTTGSGTQYF. The CDR3, as DNA: TGTGCCACCCGAACGACTGGGTCGGGGACCCAGTACTTC.

The chain has TRBV9 and TRBJ2-1; D is possibly TRBD1 (5 bases). The ends were cut back, 0 bases at V and 2 bases at J, with 9 bases in the middle. Per the germline V gene, CDR1 is SGDLS and CDR2 is YYNGEE. The CDR3 is 15 residues long. The CDR3 loop is CASSVEARAYNEQFF. CDR3 nucleotide sequence: TGTGCCAGCAGCGTAGAGGCCAGGGCCTACAATGAGCAGTTCTTC.

The chain links TRBV19 to TRBJ2-3; D is possibly TRBD1 (6 bases). The CDR3 contains 14 residues. Per the germline V gene, CDR1 is LNHDA and CDR2 is SQIVND (reference sequence). V dropped 6 bases and J dropped 5 bases, with 15 bases sitting between them. CDR3 protein: CASSYDRRRDTQYF. The CDR3 DNA reads as TGTGCCAGTAGCTACGACAGGAGAAGAGATACGCAGTATTTT.

The genes are TRBV7-6 and TRBJ2-5; 7 bases map to TRBD2. The CDR3 consists of 14 residues. V was pared by 5 bases and J by 2 bases, with 5 bases of the junction left unmatched. Germline CDR1 SGHVS, CDR2 FNYEAQ. CDR3 in DNA: TGTGCCAGCAGCCCGCGGACTAGTCAAGAGACCCAGTACTTC. It translates to CASSPRTSQETQYF.

A single count supports this clone. The chain links TRBV19 to TRBJ2-1; no definite D call. The V end was cut by 4 bases, the J end by 0 bases, with 10 bases between. The CDR3 totals 15 residues. Germline V gives CDR1 LNHDA, CDR2 SQIVND (reference sequence). CDR3 protein: CASSTPRNSYNEQFF. The CDR3 nucleotides are TGTGCCAGTAGTACCCCCAGGAACTCCTACAATGAGCAGTTCTTC.

The chain uses TRBV28 and TRBJ2-7; D is unclear. This CDR3 is 16 amino acids long. V was pared by 3 bases and J by 2 bases, with 17 bases between. Germline CDR1 reads MDHEN; CDR2 reads SYDVKM. The CDR3 DNA sequence: TGTGCCAGCAGTTTCTTACAGTTCGGTAATACCTACGAGCAGTACTTC. Its translation: CASSFLQFGNTYEQYF.

V and J are TRBV29-1 and TRBJ1-5; D gene uncertain. The germline V gene has CDR1 SQVTM and CDR2 ANQGSEA. Deletions cut 5 bases from V and 0 bases from J, with 14 bases between. The CDR3 covers 15 residues. The CDR3 sequence: CSVKDSFYSNQPQHF. CDR3 bases: TGCAGCGTTAAGGACTCCTTCTATAGCAATCAGCCCCAGCATTTT.

The rearrangement uses TRBV15 and TRBJ2-5; tentatively, D is TRBD1 (5 bases). CDR1 is LNHNV, CDR2 YYDKDF, per germline (reference sequence). V lost 5 bases and J lost 7, with 14 bases in between. The CDR3 has 13 amino acids. Here the CDR3 reads CATSGGQGGTQYF. CDR3 bases: TGTGCCACCAGCGGCGGACAAGGTGGGACCCAGTACTTC.